One and the same sample provided the 10 T cell receptor beta chains below, sequenced in a study of cytotoxic CD8 clonotypes in ibrutinib-treated CLL. Clones were read by immunoSEQ multiplex PCR, and TCRdb kept only the in-frame ones, dropping some. The top ten clones hold about 7.4% of a sample with tens of thousands of clones, 68% of them seen once. Sequenced material: PBMCs, taken at disease progression, from a patient treated with ibrutinib. These receptors originate from a human donor with chronic lymphocytic leukemia.

The V call is TRBV29-1, the J call TRBJ2-5; 12 nucleotides agree with TRBD2. The CDR3 is 17 amino acids. Germline V gene data show CDR1 as SQVTM and CDR2 as ANQGSEA. The J segment lost 5 bases and the V segment lost 1 base, leaving 11 bases of the junction unmatched. As DNA, the CDR3 is TGCAGCGTTGAAGTCACCCGGCTAGCGGGAGGGGGGGAGACCCAGTACTTC. Encoded protein: CSVEVTRLAGGGETQYF.

The V call is TRBV29-1, the J call TRBJ2-7; the match to TRBD2 covers 7 bases. The CDR3 sequence is 11 residues long. With V trimmed by 8 bases and J by 6 bases, 7 bases remained unmatched. Per germline, CDR1 SQVTM and CDR2 ANQGSEA. The CDR3 region has the DNA TGCAGCTTGTCCTCGGGGGGCGAGCAGTACTTC. Translated: CSLSSGGEQYF.

This clone was observed a handful of times. The genes are TRBV4-3 and TRBJ1-2; TRBD1 is a possible D gene (5 bases). This CDR3 has 13 amino acids. Trimming took 1 base from V and 5 from J, leaving 8 bases between them. Germline values: CDR1 LGHNA, CDR2 YSLEER. CDR3 protein: CASSQVQGYGYTF. The CDR3 nucleotides are TGCGCCAGCAGCCAAGTTCAGGGATATGGCTACACCTTC.

This chain connects TRBV7-6 to TRBJ1-1; the D is unclear. This CDR3 has 16 amino acids. V lost 4 bases and J 2 bases, leaving 17 bases between the germline ends. Per germline, CDR1 SGHVS and CDR2 FNYEAQ. CDR3 DNA sequence: TGTGCCAGCAGCTCGCGAGGCCCGCGGGGAAACACTGAAGCTTTCTTT. Translation: CASSSRGPRGNTEAFF.

In the case of this clone: The junction departs from germline at one end; a sequencing error may be responsible. V gene TRBV7-7 combines with J gene TRBJ2-3; 11 nucleotides line up with TRBD2. CDR3 size: 16 residues. Germline V CDR1 and CDR2: SSHAT, FNYEAQ (reference sequence). For the CDR3, the DNA is TGTGCTAGCAGCGAAGGGGTAGCGGGAGGGACAGATACGCAGTATTTT. Residues: CASSEGVAGGTDTQYF.

J is TRBJ2-5 and V is TRBV9; 7 bases match TRBD1. Germline values: CDR1 SGDLS, CDR2 YYNGEE. V was pared by 4 bases and J by 5 bases, with 5 bases of the junction left unmatched. CDR3 size: 13 residues. The CDR3 region is CASSPRGRETQYF. The CDR3 DNA reads as TGTGCCAGCAGCCCTAGGGGGCGGGAGACCCAGTACTTC.

The J gene is TRBJ2-7, the V gene TRBV7-6; D is perhaps TRBD1 or TRBD2 (5 bases each). Trimming pared 9 bases from V and 6 bases from J, leaving 18 bases between. Germline V gene sequence: CDR1 SGHVS, CDR2 FNYEAQ. The CDR3 loop spans 13 amino acids. The CDR3 region is CASSGRLGAEQYF. CDR3 DNA sequence: TGTGCCAGTTCGGGACGTCTTGGGGCCGAGCAGTACTTC.

The chain is built from TRBV5-6 and TRBJ1-2; D possibly corresponds to TRBD1 (5 bases). CDR1 and CDR2 (germline): SGHDT, YYEEEE. The CDR3 length is 13 residues. The V and J ends lost 2 bases and 6 bases respectively, with 11 bases between them. The CDR3 coding sequence is TGTGCCAGCAGCTTCCCCGACAGCCATGGCTACACCTTC. Protein: CASSFPDSHGYTF.

The V and J genes are TRBV14 and TRBJ1-3, with no clear D. This CDR3 has 17 amino acids. CDR1 is SGHDN, CDR2 FVKESK, per germline. Between the trimmed V and J ends, which lost 0 bases and 4 bases, there was a span of 16 bases. Written as DNA, the CDR3 is TGTGCCAGCAGCCAAGATATAAGGAACGGAGTGGGAAACACCATATATTTT. Translated: CASSQDIRNGVGNTIYF.

This clone was detected a few times. This chain joins TRBV20-1 and TRBJ2-1; 7 bases are a match to TRBD2. From germline, CDR1 is DFQATT and CDR2 SNEGSKA (reference sequence). V shed 7 bases and J 12 bases; nucleotides not matched to a gene: 9. There are 11 residues in the CDR3. The CDR3 here is CSEGRDLGQFF. The CDR3 DNA reads as TGCAGTGAGGGGAGGGATTTGGGGCAGTTCTTC.